One and the same sample provided the 23 T cell receptor beta chains below, sequenced in a study of T cell changes during pregnancy in multiple sclerosis. Assay used: immunoSEQ multiplex PCR; TCRdb lists only in-frame clones, some missing. This table holds tens of thousands of clones, around 92% found once. The sample in question was peripheral blood, obtained in the first trimester of pregnancy. The receptor set was obtained from a female donor with multiple sclerosis, enrolled in a pregnancy study.

Concerning this clone itself: Compared with germline, one end of the junction differs, possibly owing to a read error. The chain recombines TRBV30 with TRBJ2-5, with D possibly TRBD2 on 5 matching bases. The germline gives CDR1 GTSNPN, CDR2 SVGIG (reference sequence). The CDR3 runs 14 residues. This chain's CDR3 is CAWGADMYQATQYF. The CDR3 DNA follows: TGTGCCTGGGGAGCGGATATGTACCAAGCGACCCAGTACTTC.

This chain uses TRBV7-9 with TRBJ2-4, with TRBD1 identical over 9 bases. This CDR3 has 16 amino acids. Germline trimming cut 5 bases from V and 6 bases from J; bases unmatched to any gene: 11. Looked up from germline, CDR1 is SEHNR and CDR2 is FQNEAQ (reference sequence). The CDR3 reads CASSRNRDRVLNIQYF. The CDR3 nucleotides read TGTGCCAGCAGCCGCAACCGGGACAGGGTGCTAAACATTCAGTACTTC.

This chain uses TRBV6-5 with TRBJ2-1; 8 bases align to TRBD1. The CDR3 has 14 amino acids. Germline CDR1 MNHEY, CDR2 SVGAGI. V shed 1 base, J shed 6 bases, and the junction held 2 bases outside the gene matches. The CDR3 region is CASSYLTGANEQFF. The DNA of the CDR3 is TGTGCCAGCAGTTACTTGACAGGGGCCAATGAGCAGTTCTTC.

The chain uses TRBV30 and TRBJ2-1, with D tentatively TRBD2 (5 bases). Germline V gene sequence: CDR1 GTSNPN, CDR2 SVGIG (reference sequence). The V gene lost 1 base and the J gene lost 6 bases, with 16 bases spanning the gap. The CDR3 runs to 15 residues. The CDR3 spells CAWSAGGLGTNEQFF. CDR3 nucleotides: TGTGCCTGGAGTGCCGGAGGACTGGGTACCAATGAGCAGTTCTTC.

This chain uses TRBV19 with TRBJ2-3; maybe TRBD1 (5 bases). The CDR3 covers 14 residues. Germline CDR1 LNHDA, CDR2 SQIVND (reference sequence). Trimming stripped 7 bases from V and 4 bases from J, with 15 bases between. The CDR3 DNA reads as TGTGCCAGTACAAGGGCAGGGAAGGCAGATACGCAGTATTTT. Protein sequence: CASTRAGKADTQYF.

This rearrangement joins TRBV11-3 to TRBJ2-1; D might be TRBD2 (7 bases). CDR3 length equals 15 residues. V lost 2 bases and J lost 9, with 17 bases in between. Germline lookup yields CDR1 SGHNT and CDR2 YENEEA. The DNA for the CDR3 is TGTGCCAGCAGCTTAAGGGGGGAGGGCCTAGGTGAGCAGTTCTTC. Its translation: CASSLRGEGLGEQFF.

J is TRBJ2-7 and V is TRBV4-1; TRBD1 matches 7 bases. The CDR3 consists of 14 residues. Trimming cost V 2 bases and J 0 bases; bases outside gene matches: 1. Germline lookup yields CDR1 MGHRA and CDR2 YSYEKL. The CDR3 protein is CASSQRQGSYEQYF. The CDR3 nucleotides read TGCGCCAGCAGCCAAAGACAGGGCTCCTACGAGCAGTACTTC.

The rearrangement links TRBV9 to TRBJ2-1, with 12 bases lining up with TRBD2. The germline gives CDR1 SGDLS, CDR2 YYNGEE. The CDR3 loop spans 14 amino acids. V shed 4 bases and J 8 bases; nucleotides not matched to a gene: 4. The CDR3 sequence: CASSPGLAGHEQFF. CDR3 nucleotide sequence: TGTGCCAGCAGCCCGGGACTAGCGGGCCATGAGCAGTTCTTC. The whole variable domain, filled in from reference TRBV9 and TRBJ2-1, reads DSGVTQTPKHLITATGQRVTLRCSPRSGDLSVYWYQQSLDQGLQFLIQYYNGEERAKGNILERFSAQQFPDLHSELNLSSLELGDSALYFCASSPGLAGHEQFFGPGTRLTVL.

This sequence joins TRBV28 and TRBJ2-3; 8 bases line up with TRBD2. CDR3 length: 16 residues. Germline values: CDR1 MDHEN, CDR2 SYDVKM. V lost 2 bases and J lost 1; bases outside the gene matches: 5. The CDR3 sequence: CASSLKALAGTDTQYF. DNA of the CDR3: TGTGCCAGCAGTTTAAAGGCACTAGCGGGCACAGATACGCAGTATTTT.

The chain employs TRBV4-1 and TRBJ2-1; TRBD1 might be the D (6 bases). The V and J ends lost 4 bases and 8 bases respectively, with 21 bases between them. The CDR3 runs to 16 residues. Germline CDR1 is MGHRA and CDR2 is YSYEKL. CDR3 sequence: CASSRQDRSMGHEQFF. CDR3 sequence (DNA): TGCGCCAGCAGCCGACAAGACAGGTCCATGGGCCATGAGCAGTTCTTC.

This rearrangement joins TRBV11-1 to TRBJ2-7; 8 bases align to TRBD1. Unmatched junction bases numbered 7, after V lost 7 bases and J lost 5 bases. The germline gives CDR1 SGHAT, CDR2 FQDESV (reference sequence). This CDR3 spans 13 amino acids. In DNA, the CDR3 is TGTGCCAGCACCCAGACAGGGGTGGACGAGCAGTACTTC. This gives the protein CASTQTGVDEQYF.

The chain is built from TRBV5-5 and TRBJ1-2; weak D call: TRBD1 (6 bases). Trimming left V 3 bases short and J 6 bases short, with 15 bases between. Germline assignment: CDR1 SGHKS and CDR2 YYEKEE (reference sequence). The CDR3 contains 14 residues. The DNA of the CDR3 is TGTGCCAGCAGCTCGGCAGGGGCGGTGGATGGCTACACCTTC. As protein: CASSSAGAVDGYTF.

The chain links TRBV6-5 to TRBJ2-7; TRBD1 is a possible D gene (6 bases). The germline V and J ends were trimmed by 4 bases and 6 bases, with 13 bases remaining between them. The germline gives CDR1 MNHEY, CDR2 SVGAGI. This CDR3 region has 13 residues. The CDR3 nucleotides read TGTGCCAGCAGTTTTCAGACAGGCGGCGAGCAGTACTTC. Amino acid sequence: CASSFQTGGEQYF.

The rearrangement uses TRBV7-3 and TRBJ2-3, with 14 bases identical to TRBD2. The CDR3 has 16 amino acids. In germline, CDR1 is SGHTA, CDR2 FQGTGA. The V and J ends lost 6 bases and 1 base, in that order; junction bases with no gene match: 3. In DNA, the CDR3 is TGTGCCAGCAGTCCGACTAGCGGGAGGGGCACAGATACGCAGTATTTT. Translation gives CASSPTSGRGTDTQYF.

V is TRBV6-6 and J is TRBJ1-5; D gene ambiguous. Germline loops: CDR1 MNHNY, CDR2 SVGAGI (reference sequence). V was cut by 7 bases and J by 2 bases, with 12 bases left in between. There are 14 residues in the CDR3. CDR3 residues: CASTWEAGNQPQHF. CDR3 bases: TGTGCCAGCACCTGGGAGGCGGGCAATCAGCCCCAGCATTTT.

The V and J genes are TRBV9 and TRBJ2-3; 8 bases align to TRBD2. J lost 6 bases, V lost 4 bases, and 4 bases had no gene match. The CDR3 runs 13 residues. Germline-derived CDR1 and CDR2 are SGDLS and YYNGEE. The CDR3 sequence: CASSPRGEDTQYF. The CDR3 DNA reads as TGTGCCAGCAGCCCGCGGGGGGAGGATACGCAGTATTTT.

The rearrangement uses TRBV7-9 and TRBJ1-4; D call uncertain. This CDR3 contains 13 residues. Germline CDR1 and CDR2: SEHNR and FQNEAQ (reference sequence). The V and J ends lost 2 bases and 5 bases respectively, with 6 bases between them. This CDR3 reads CASSLSQNEKLFF. Here the CDR3 DNA reads TGTGCCAGCAGCTTATCACAAAATGAAAAACTGTTTTTT.

This chain joins TRBV5-1 and TRBJ1-1; 9 bases fit TRBD1. This CDR3 has 13 residues. CDR1 is SGHRS, CDR2 YFSETQ, per germline. J lost 8 bases, V lost 6 bases, and 8 bases had no gene match. The CDR3 protein is CASTFGTGSEAFF. The CDR3 DNA reads TGCGCCAGCACGTTTGGGACAGGGAGCGAAGCTTTCTTT.

The chain combines TRBV28 with TRBJ1-5; D call uncertain. CDR1 and CDR2 from the germline V gene are MDHEN and SYDVKM. Between the trimmed V and J ends, which lost 4 bases and 7 bases, there was a span of 8 bases. This CDR3 spans 12 amino acids. CDR3 protein: CASSYGEQPQHF. The CDR3 nucleotides are TGTGCCAGCAGTTACGGGGAACAGCCCCAGCATTTT. The full variable domain, rest sourced from reference TRBV28 and TRBJ1-5, is DVKVTQSSRYLVKRTGEKVFLECVQDMDHENMFWYRQDPGLGLRLIYFSYDVKMKEKGDIPEGYSVSREKKERFSLILESASTNQTSMYLCASSYGEQPQHFGDGTRLSIL.

J is TRBJ2-3 and V is TRBV7-3; TRBD1 agrees at 7 bases. Per the germline V gene, CDR1 is SGHTA and CDR2 is FQGTGA. The CDR3 spans 16 residues. V trimming: 5 bases; J trimming: 3 bases; junction bases outside the gene matches: 11. CDR3 sequence: CASSQGELGETDTQYF. CDR3 coding DNA: TGTGCCAGCAGCCAGGGGGAGCTTGGGGAAACAGATACGCAGTATTTT.

The CDR3: CSAAPTGEQYF. As DNA, the CDR3 is TGCAGTGCTGCCCCGACTGGCGAGCAGTACTTC. This chain uses TRBV20-1 with TRBJ2-7; D remains unclear. V lost 5 bases, J lost 6 bases, and 11 bases lay in between. The CDR3 has 11 amino acids. The germline V gene has CDR1 DFQATT and CDR2 SNEGSKA (reference sequence).

In this sample, this clone turned up once. The chain recombines TRBV5-1 with TRBJ2-5, with TRBD2 matching over 9 bases. CDR3 length equals 16 residues. The germline gives CDR1 SGHRS, CDR2 YFSETQ. J gave up 4 bases and V 4 bases, and 11 bases lay outside the gene matches. CDR3 in amino acids: CASSRSLAGVPETQYF. CDR3 sequence (DNA): TGCGCCAGCAGCCGATCACTAGCGGGCGTCCCAGAGACCCAGTACTTC.

The chain uses TRBV6-1 and TRBJ2-1; 10 bases match TRBD2. This CDR3 has 15 residues. Per germline, CDR1 MNHNS and CDR2 SASEGT. Trimming at V came to 6 bases and at J to 4 bases, leaving 6 bases not matched to a gene. CDR3 DNA sequence: TGTGCCAGCAGAGCCGGGACTAGCGCATACAATGAGCAGTTCTTC. Its translation: CASRAGTSAYNEQFF.